The 15 T cell receptor beta chains below were found in one sample sequenced in a study of post-analysis software for immune sequencing data. Study-level results: About five TRBV segments, including TRBV5-6, TRBV5-1 and TRBV20-1, were more frequent in patients than controls.

Their specific antigens are unknown. cDNA libraries of TCR beta carried unique molecular identifiers. TCRdb processed the PCR reads anew with MiXCR; each CDR3 protein has one entry. The sample holds 350,000 to 500,000 distinct CDR3 sequences, about 40% seen once. Sequenced: blood. The receptors originated from a girl under 10 years old with multiple sclerosis.

The chain employs TRBV20-1 and TRBJ2-5, with 13 bases identical to TRBD2. Germline-derived CDR1 and CDR2 are DFQATT and SNEGSKA (reference sequence). CDR3 length equals 14 residues. The J segment lost 4 bases and the V segment lost 3 bases, leaving 2 bases of the junction unmatched. CDR3 coding DNA: TGCAGTGCTAGCAGACTAGCGGGAGGAGAGACCCAGTACTTC. Translating it yields CSASRLAGGETQYF.

DNA of the CDR3: TGTGCCAGCAGCGTGGATGATAGCAATCAGCCCCAGCATTTT. Protein sequence: CASSVDDSNQPQHF. The chain combines TRBV9 with TRBJ1-5; no definite D call. Germline CDR1 and CDR2: SGDLS and YYNGEE. V was cut by 2 bases and J by 0 bases, with 6 bases left in between. The CDR3 is 14 residues long.

The gene calls are TRBV2 and TRBJ1-5; D remains unclear. CDR1 and CDR2 (germline): SNHLY, FYNNEI. V gave up 6 bases and J gave up 7 bases, with 13 bases separating them. This CDR3 is built from 13 residues. CDR3 bases: TGTGCCAGCAGACTCACGGCAGAGCAGCCCCAGCATTTT. The encoded protein is CASRLTAEQPQHF.

The V and J genes are TRBV3-1 and TRBJ2-7; D remains ambiguous. Near its end, the DNA agrees better with TRBJ2-5, so the J call may be wrong. The CDR3 has 15 amino acids. CDR1 is LGHDT and CDR2 is YNNKEL in the germline V gene (reference sequence). CDR3 in amino acids: CASSQDPGFKETQYF. The CDR3 DNA reads as TGTGCCAGCAGCCAAGATCCCGGATTCAAAGAGACCCAGTACTTC.

This clonotype was observed a handful of times. The rearrangement links TRBV7-8 to TRBJ1-5; D is unclear. The CDR3 consists of 16 residues. From germline, CDR1 is SGHVS and CDR2 FQNEAQ. The ends were cut back, 4 bases at V and 9 bases at J, with 22 bases in the middle. This chain's CDR3 is CASSSEGVNSRWPQHF. CDR3 in DNA: TGTGCCAGCAGCTCGGAGGGCGTTAATTCAAGGTGGCCCCAGCATTTT.

The genes are TRBV6-2 or TRBV6-3 and TRBJ2-4, with a possible D match to TRBD2 (6 bases). The CDR3 has 17 residues. V was clipped by 0 bases and J by 4 bases, with 16 bases between them. Looked up from germline, CDR1 is MNHEY and CDR2 is SVGEGT. As DNA, the CDR3 is TGTGCCAGCAGTTACTCGAGGAGGGACTTCCCGAAAAACATTCAGTACTTC. The encoded protein is CASSYSRRDFPKNIQYF.

The genes are TRBV6-4 and TRBJ2-6; D uncertain. Trimming removed 7 bases from V and 4 bases from J, with 11 bases in between. The CDR3 loop spans 14 amino acids. Germline loops: CDR1 MRHNA, CDR2 SNTAGT. CDR3 DNA: TGTGCCAGCAATGCCTCATCAGGGGCCAACGTCCTGACTTTC. Its translation is CASNASSGANVLTF.

The rearrangement links TRBV25-1 to TRBJ2-7; no reliable D call. This CDR3 contains 11 residues. Trimming took 4 bases from V and 3 from J, leaving 4 bases between them. Germline assignment: CDR1 MGHDK and CDR2 SYGVNS. CDR3 sequence reads: CASSAHYEQYF. CDR3 DNA: TGTGCCAGCAGTGCCCACTACGAGCAGTACTTC.

This sequence joins TRBV5-1 and TRBJ2-7; D may match TRBD1 or TRBD2 (7 bases each). The CDR3 is made up of 18 amino acids. Germline CDR1 is SGHRS and CDR2 is YFSETQ. The ends were cut back, 5 bases at V and 2 bases at J, with 26 bases in the middle. This chain's CDR3 is CASRAFLYRQGGTYEQYF. The CDR3 nucleotides are TGCGCCAGCAGGGCCTTTTTATACCGACAGGGAGGGACCTACGAGCAGTACTTC.

V and J are TRBV5-1 and TRBJ2-5, with D maybe TRBD2 (6 bases). The end of the DNA is better explained by TRBJ2-7, so the J call may be wrong. The CDR3 contains 13 residues. Germline lookup yields CDR1 SGHRS and CDR2 YFSETQ. CDR3 DNA sequence: TGCGCCAGCAGCTTCCCGTGGAGGGCCGAGCAGTACTTC. Translating it yields CASSFPWRAEQYF.

The chain has TRBV28 and TRBJ2-7, with TRBD2 matching over 14 bases. J was trimmed by 6 bases and V by 3 bases; bases with no gene match: 4. The V gene's germline CDR1 is MDHEN and CDR2 SYDVKM. CDR3 length: 15 amino acids. The CDR3 bases are TGTGCCAGCAGTTTCTGGACTAGCGGGAGGACCGAGCAGTACTTC. Translated: CASSFWTSGRTEQYF.

This chain links TRBV12-3 or TRBV12-4 with TRBJ2-5, with D perhaps matching TRBD1 or TRBD2 (5 bases each). V was pared by 5 bases and J by 3 bases, with 19 bases between. The CDR3 runs to 16 residues. The CDR3 DNA sequence: TGTGCCAGCAGTAGTGTAAGATCGGGGCTAAAAGAGACCCAGTACTTC. This gives the protein CASSSVRSGLKETQYF.

The rearrangement joins TRBV7-9 to TRBJ2-3, with D maybe TRBD1 (5 bases). Trimming took 1 base from V and 2 from J, leaving 13 bases between them. The CDR3 loop spans 16 amino acids. Germline loops: CDR1 SEHNR, CDR2 FQNEAQ (reference sequence). Written as DNA, the CDR3 is TGTGCCAGCAGCTTAGTAGCCAGACAGTTCACAGATACGCAGTATTTT. Protein sequence: CASSLVARQFTDTQYF.

This clonotype was recorded a few times. The rearrangement links TRBV4-3 to TRBJ2-1; D not resolved. V lost 1 base to trimming and J lost 9 bases, with 10 bases between them. Per the germline V gene, CDR1 is LGHNA and CDR2 is YSLEER. The CDR3 extends over 13 amino acids. CDR3 sequence: CASSQVVGREQFF. The CDR3 DNA reads TGCGCCAGCAGCCAAGTCGTTGGGCGTGAGCAGTTCTTC.

This clonotype was detected only a few times. This chain links TRBV28 with TRBJ2-5; TRBD2 matches at 14 bases. The end of the DNA aligns better with TRBJ2-7, so the J call may be wrong. Germline V gives CDR1 MDHEN, CDR2 SYDVKM. The CDR3 has 16 residues. The CDR3: CASSLGLAGGKIEQYF. CDR3 in DNA: TGTGCCAGCAGTCTAGGACTAGCGGGGGGTAAAATCGAGCAGTACTTC.